A selection of T cell receptor beta chains follows, all from one sample in a study of chronic HIV infection and antiretroviral therapy. MiXCR was run by TCRdb on the 5' RACE reads, yielding one entry per CDR3 protein. Among under 55,000 distinct CDR3 sequences listed, about 18% were seen once. Material for sequencing was peripheral blood. Receptors originate from an adult who had HIV and had not received antiretroviral therapy, or was an uninfected healthy control (not recorded which). Both conserved end residues are part of each CDR3. The order of the fields is V gene, J gene, clone size, D gene, CDR3 protein, CDR3 DNA. The D gene is left open where the match is weak. Some rows have no size entry. The others give once, few or many, or a class for an expanded clone.

V gene: TRBV5-4; J gene: TRBJ2-5; clone size: few; D gene: TRBD2; CDR3 protein: CASSLVASGSIGQETQYF; CDR3 DNA: TGTGCCAGCAGCTTGGTAGCTAGCGGGAGTATCGGCCAAGAGACCCAGTACTTC
V gene: TRBV29-1; J gene: TRBJ2-5; clone size: few; D gene: TRBD1; CDR3 protein: CSAAGGDETQYF; CDR3 DNA: TGCAGCGCTGCAGGGGGCGACGAGACCCAGTACTTC
V gene: TRBV3-1; J gene: TRBJ1-5; clone size: NA; D gene: NA; CDR3 protein: CASSREGHNQPQHF; CDR3 DNA: TGTGCCAGCAGCCGCGAGGGGCACAATCAGCCCCAGCATTTT
V gene: TRBV29-1; J gene: TRBJ1-5; clone size: NA; D gene: NA; CDR3 protein: CSVGVGAGSNQPQHF; CDR3 DNA: TGCAGCGTTGGAGTGGGGGCGGGTAGCAATCAGCCCCAGCATTTT
V gene: TRBV3-1; J gene: TRBJ2-4; clone size: NA; D gene: TRBD1; CDR3 protein: CASSPRRDRGMAKNIQYF; CDR3 DNA: TGTGCCAGCAGCCCTCGAAGGGACAGGGGGATGGCCAAAAACATTCAGTACTTC
V gene: TRBV15; J gene: TRBJ1-4; clone size: few; D gene: NA; CDR3 protein: CATSPRTAEKLFF; CDR3 DNA: TGTGCCACCAGCCCGCGGACTGCTGAAAAACTGTTTTTT
V gene: TRBV2; J gene: TRBJ1-5; clone size: NA; D gene: NA; CDR3 protein: CASSEGIQPQHF; CDR3 DNA: TGTGCCAGCAGTGAAGGGATTCAGCCCCAGCATTTT
V gene: TRBV2; J gene: TRBJ2-5; clone size: few; D gene: NA; CDR3 protein: CASPPQGTETQYF; CDR3 DNA: TGTGCCAGCCCTCCGCAGGGAACGGAGACCCAGTACTTC
V gene: TRBV28; J gene: TRBJ1-6; clone size: few; D gene: NA; CDR3 protein: CASSPNDPSSYNSPLHF; CDR3 DNA: TGTGCCAGCAGCCCCAACGACCCGAGCTCCTATAATTCACCCCTCCACTTT
V gene: TRBV27; J gene: TRBJ2-5; clone size: NA; D gene: NA; CDR3 protein: CASSKNWGPYQETQYF; CDR3 DNA: TGTGCCAGCAGTAAAAATTGGGGCCCGTACCAAGAGACCCAGTACTTC
V gene: TRBV27; J gene: TRBJ1-1; clone size: few; D gene: NA; CDR3 protein: CASTDRLGTEAFF; CDR3 DNA: TGTGCCAGCACCGACAGGCTGGGGACTGAAGCTTTCTTT
V gene: TRBV11-2; J gene: TRBJ2-3; clone size: NA; D gene: NA; CDR3 protein: CASSLEPGSGTDTQYF; CDR3 DNA: TGTGCCAGCAGCTTAGAACCGGGTTCAGGCACAGATACGCAGTATTTT
V gene: TRBV28; J gene: TRBJ1-6; clone size: many; D gene: TRBD1; CDR3 protein: CASSAADRVPSPLHF; CDR3 DNA: TGTGCCAGCAGTGCAGCGGACAGGGTGCCTTCACCCCTCCACTTT
V gene: TRBV2; J gene: TRBJ2-5; clone size: NA; D gene: TRBD2; CDR3 protein: CASSPPAGTSGQETQYF; CDR3 DNA: TGTGCCAGCAGTCCCCCCGCCGGGACTAGCGGTCAAGAGACCCAGTACTTC
V gene: TRBV11-2; J gene: TRBJ2-1; clone size: few; D gene: TRBD1; CDR3 protein: CASSLVLGQGAGEQFF; CDR3 DNA: TGTGCCAGCAGCTTAGTGCTGGGACAGGGGGCAGGTGAGCAGTTCTTC
V gene: TRBV4-1; J gene: TRBJ2-3; clone size: few; D gene: NA; CDR3 protein: CASSQGAGTQYF; CDR3 DNA: TGCGCCAGCAGCCAAGGGGCCGGTACGCAGTATTTT
V gene: TRBV15; J gene: TRBJ2-7; clone size: NA; D gene: NA; CDR3 protein: CATSRDKGYEQYF; CDR3 DNA: TGTGCCACCAGCAGAGATAAGGGGTACGAGCAGTACTTC
V gene: TRBV10-3; J gene: TRBJ2-2; clone size: NA; D gene: TRBD1; CDR3 protein: CAISSQQAGGSAGELFF; CDR3 DNA: TGTGCCATCAGTTCTCAGCAGGCAGGGGGAAGCGCCGGGGAGCTGTTTTTT
V gene: TRBV28; J gene: TRBJ1-5; clone size: NA; D gene: TRBD1; CDR3 protein: CASSAWTGGPEPQHF; CDR3 DNA: TGTGCCAGCAGTGCCTGGACAGGGGGCCCGGAGCCCCAGCATTTT
V gene: TRBV6-1; J gene: TRBJ1-5; clone size: few; D gene: TRBD1; CDR3 protein: CASTDGQGLMRPQHF; CDR3 DNA: TGTGCCAGCACCGACGGACAGGGGCTTATGCGGCCCCAGCATTTT
V gene: TRBV27; J gene: TRBJ1-4; clone size: NA; D gene: NA; CDR3 protein: CASSPSRTNEKLFF; CDR3 DNA: TGTGCCAGCAGTCCGAGCAGGACTAATGAAAAACTGTTTTTT
V gene: TRBV7-2; J gene: TRBJ2-3; clone size: once; D gene: TRBD1; CDR3 protein: CASSERQGRWADTQYF; CDR3 DNA: TGTGCCAGCAGCGAAAGACAGGGACGATGGGCAGATACGCAGTATTTT
V gene: TRBV28; J gene: TRBJ1-1; clone size: NA; D gene: NA; CDR3 protein: CASSLRITEAFF; CDR3 DNA: TGTGCCAGCAGTTTAAGGATCACTGAAGCTTTCTTT
V gene: TRBV24-1; J gene: TRBJ2-2; clone size: NA; D gene: NA; CDR3 protein: CAIRGGSDTGELFF; CDR3 DNA: TGTGCCATTAGGGGGGGCTCGGACACCGGGGAGCTGTTTTTT
V gene: TRBV5-1; J gene: TRBJ2-7; clone size: once; D gene: NA; CDR3 protein: CASSLEGSSYEQYF; CDR3 DNA: TGCGCCAGCAGCTTGGAGGGCAGCTCCTACGAGCAGTACTTC
V gene: TRBV27; J gene: TRBJ2-3; clone size: NA; D gene: NA; CDR3 protein: CASSLTWKGTQYF; CDR3 DNA: TGTGCCAGCAGTTTAACGTGGAAAGGTACGCAGTATTTT
V gene: TRBV20-1; J gene: TRBJ2-3; clone size: few; D gene: TRBD2; CDR3 protein: CSARELAGATDTQYF; CDR3 DNA: TGCAGTGCTAGAGAGCTAGCGGGAGCCACAGATACGCAGTATTTT
V gene: TRBV2; J gene: TRBJ2-7; clone size: few; D gene: NA; CDR3 protein: CASSAPAEDEQYF; CDR3 DNA: TGTGCCAGCAGTGCTCCCGCAGAGGACGAGCAGTACTTC
V gene: TRBV12-3/TRBV12-4; J gene: TRBJ1-1; clone size: NA; D gene: NA; CDR3 protein: CASSFRVSANTEAFF; CDR3 DNA: TGTGCCAGCAGTTTCCGGGTATCGGCGAACACTGAAGCTTTCTTT
V gene: TRBV14; J gene: TRBJ1-2; clone size: NA; D gene: NA; CDR3 protein: CASSQQGRNYGYTF; CDR3 DNA: TGTGCCAGCAGCCAACAGGGGCGTAACTATGGCTACACCTTC
V gene: TRBV28; J gene: TRBJ1-1; clone size: NA; D gene: TRBD1; CDR3 protein: CASSLDRVDTEAFF; CDR3 DNA: TGTGCCAGCAGTTTGGACAGGGTGGACACTGAAGCTTTCTTT
V gene: TRBV28; J gene: TRBJ1-6; clone size: NA; D gene: NA; CDR3 protein: CASSSPGELTPLHF; CDR3 DNA: TGTGCCAGCAGTTCCCCGGGGGAGTTAACACCCCTCCACTTT
V gene: TRBV14; J gene: TRBJ2-1; clone size: NA; D gene: TRBD2; CDR3 protein: CASSQDRGLADNEQFF; CDR3 DNA: TGTGCCAGCAGCCAAGATCGGGGACTAGCTGACAATGAGCAGTTCTTC
V gene: TRBV15; J gene: TRBJ2-7; clone size: NA; D gene: NA; CDR3 protein: CATSRDFSSSYEQYF; CDR3 DNA: TGTGCCACCAGCAGAGACTTCTCTAGCTCCTACGAGCAGTACTTC
V gene: TRBV28; J gene: TRBJ2-3; clone size: NA; D gene: TRBD1; CDR3 protein: CASTEQGGSEDTQYF; CDR3 DNA: TGTGCCAGCACGGAACAGGGGGGAAGCGAAGATACGCAGTATTTT
V gene: TRBV28; J gene: TRBJ2-2; clone size: NA; D gene: TRBD2; CDR3 protein: CASRGLAGAPGELFF; CDR3 DNA: TGTGCCAGCAGGGGACTAGCGGGAGCTCCCGGGGAGCTGTTTTTT
V gene: TRBV28; J gene: TRBJ2-7; clone size: few; D gene: NA; CDR3 protein: CASTKATYEQYF; CDR3 DNA: TGTGCCAGCACCAAGGCCACCTACGAGCAGTACTTC
V gene: TRBV30; J gene: TRBJ1-5; clone size: once; D gene: NA; CDR3 protein: CAFNSGNQPQHF; CDR3 DNA: TGTGCCTTCAACAGTGGTAATCAGCCCCAGCATTTT
V gene: TRBV27; J gene: TRBJ1-1; clone size: NA; D gene: NA; CDR3 protein: CASSFTDTKAEAFF; CDR3 DNA: TGTGCCAGCAGTTTCACCGACACGAAGGCTGAAGCTTTCTTT
V gene: TRBV7-9; J gene: TRBJ2-7; clone size: NA; D gene: TRBD1; CDR3 protein: CASSSYLGTAPSEQYF; CDR3 DNA: TGTGCCAGCAGCTCATACCTAGGGACAGCTCCTTCCGAGCAGTACTTC